The 9 T cell receptor beta chains given below trace back to one sample, sequenced in a study of blood T cell repertoires in COVID-19 (dated by TCRdb to the early 2020s). The library was built by means of the immunoSEQ multiplex PCR assay. The source is immuneACCESS, and TCRdb retained only in-frame sequences with V and J called. Part of the clones is not carried over; for the studies checked, unresolved V genes explain less than half of this, and the remainder is unexplained. Recorded for this sample are 110,000 to 150,000 clones; around 87% of them occurred a single time. The ten most abundant clones make up more than 5% of the sample. Sequenced input: peripheral blood. The receptors here all came from a human donor in a cohort sampled during active COVID-19.

The chain is built from TRBV5-1 and TRBJ2-5, with 10 positions matching TRBD2. The CDR3 has 16 amino acids. The V gene end was trimmed by 1 base and the J gene end by 5 bases; junction bases not matched to a gene: 8. CDR1 is SGHRS and CDR2 is YFSETQ in the germline V gene. The chain's CDR3 is CASSLSSGGLGETQYF. The CDR3 DNA reads TGCGCCAGCAGCTTGTCTAGCGGGGGCCTAGGTGAGACCCAGTACTTC. The whole variable domain, remainder taken from reference TRBV5-1 and TRBJ2-5, is KAGVTQTPRYLIKTRGQQVTLSCSPISGHRSVSWYQQTPGQGLQFLFEYFSETQRNKGNFPGRFSGRQFSNSRSEMNVSTLELGDSALYLCASSLSSGGLGETQYFGPGTRLLVL.

The chain employs TRBV5-1 and TRBJ2-3, with 7 bases aligning to TRBD2. CDR3 length equals 15 residues. Looked up from germline, CDR1 is SGHRS and CDR2 is YFSETQ. After removal of 4 bases from V and 2 bases from J, the junction contained 7 bases not matched to a gene. The CDR3 sequence: CASSPTSVPTDTQYF. The CDR3 nucleotides are TGCGCCAGCAGCCCTACTAGCGTCCCCACAGATACGCAGTATTTT.

This clone appeared once. This chain links TRBV28 with TRBJ1-2; 7 nucleotides line up with TRBD1. Per germline, CDR1 MDHEN and CDR2 SYDVKM. V shed 6 bases, J shed 4 bases, and the junction held 11 bases outside the gene matches. The CDR3 extends over 15 amino acids. CDR3 amino acids: CASSSGGTDFYGYTF. The CDR3 DNA reads TGTGCCAGCAGCTCAGGAGGGACAGACTTCTATGGCTACACCTTC.

This clone was counted a single time. V is TRBV6-5 and J is TRBJ2-3, with D possibly matching TRBD2 (7 bases). CDR1 and CDR2 from the germline V gene are MNHEY and SVGAGI. The CDR3 loop spans 14 amino acids. V was cut by 7 bases and J by 2 bases, with 13 bases left in between. This CDR3 reads CASKGGWATDTQYF. As DNA, the CDR3 is TGTGCCAGCAAGGGGGGGTGGGCCACAGATACGCAGTATTTT.

The rearrangement joins TRBV30 to TRBJ2-1, with D hard to call. The CDR3 has 13 amino acids. Trimming took off 2 bases at V and 4 bases at J, with 9 bases between the two ends. Germline assignment: CDR1 GTSNPN and CDR2 SVGIG (reference sequence). CDR3 in DNA: TGTGCCTGGAGTCCAAGCCGATACAATGAGCAGTTCTTC. This translates into CAWSPSRYNEQFF.

This clone was seen more than once but under ten times. V usage is TRBV9 and J usage is TRBJ2-7, with D perhaps TRBD2 (6 bases). Germline V gene lookup returns CDR1 SGDLS and CDR2 YYNGEE. This CDR3 is built from 14 residues. Trimming removed 1 base at V and 3 bases at J, with 11 bases between. CDR3 in DNA: TGTGCCAGCAGCGTAAACCCCGGGGGCTACGAGCAGTACTTC. Amino acid sequence: CASSVNPGGYEQYF.

This clone was seen a single time. J is TRBJ1-1 and V is TRBV18; TRBD1 matches at 8 bases. The CDR3 contains 14 residues. CDR1 and CDR2 from the germline V gene are KGHSH and LQKENI. The ends lost 6 bases at V and 0 bases at J; junction bases unmatched: 3. CDR3 loop: CASSQTGVNTEAFF. As DNA, the CDR3 is TGTGCCAGCTCCCAGACAGGGGTGAACACTGAAGCTTTCTTT.

This sequence joins TRBV11-2 and TRBJ1-1; D may be TRBD1 (6 bases). The CDR3 is 13 residues long. Trimming took 2 bases from V and 3 from J, leaving 7 bases between them. Germline CDR1 SGHAT, CDR2 FQNNGV. CDR3 sequence (DNA): TGTGCCAGCAGCTTAAACAGGGACACTGAAGCTTTCTTT. Translation gives CASSLNRDTEAFF.

The rearrangement uses TRBV6-5 and TRBJ2-1, with 8 bases matching TRBD2. This CDR3 has 16 amino acids. Germline V gene sequence: CDR1 MNHEY, CDR2 SVGAGI. V lost 0 bases to trimming and J lost 5 bases; unmatched junction nucleotides: 6. Here the CDR3 DNA reads TGTGCCAGCAGTTACTCGAGGACTAGCTATCACAATGAGCAGTTCTTC. Translating gives CASSYSRTSYHNEQFF.